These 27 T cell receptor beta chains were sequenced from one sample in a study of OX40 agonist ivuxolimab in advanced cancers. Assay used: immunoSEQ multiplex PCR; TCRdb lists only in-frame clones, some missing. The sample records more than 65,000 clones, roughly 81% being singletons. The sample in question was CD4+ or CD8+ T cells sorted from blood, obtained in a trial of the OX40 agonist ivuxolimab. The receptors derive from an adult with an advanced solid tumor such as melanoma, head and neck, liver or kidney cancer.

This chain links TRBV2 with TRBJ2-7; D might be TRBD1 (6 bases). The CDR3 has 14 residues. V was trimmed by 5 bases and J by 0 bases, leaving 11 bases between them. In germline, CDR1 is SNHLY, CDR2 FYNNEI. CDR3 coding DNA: TGTGCCAGCAGTACCGACAGGTACTCCTACGAGCAGTACTTC. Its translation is CASSTDRYSYEQYF.

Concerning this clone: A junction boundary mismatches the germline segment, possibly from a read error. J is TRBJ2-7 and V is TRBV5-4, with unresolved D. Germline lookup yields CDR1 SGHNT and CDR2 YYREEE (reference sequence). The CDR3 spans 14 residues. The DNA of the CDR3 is TGCGCCAGCAGCCAAGCGAGAACCGCCTACGAGCAGTACTTC. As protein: CASSQARTAYEQYF.

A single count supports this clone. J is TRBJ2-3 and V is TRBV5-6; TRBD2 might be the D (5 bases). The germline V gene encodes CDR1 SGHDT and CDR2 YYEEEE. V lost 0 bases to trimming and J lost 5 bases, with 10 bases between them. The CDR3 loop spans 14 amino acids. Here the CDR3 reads CASSLGASLDTQYF. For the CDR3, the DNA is TGTGCCAGCAGCTTGGGGGCTAGCTTAGATACGCAGTATTTT.

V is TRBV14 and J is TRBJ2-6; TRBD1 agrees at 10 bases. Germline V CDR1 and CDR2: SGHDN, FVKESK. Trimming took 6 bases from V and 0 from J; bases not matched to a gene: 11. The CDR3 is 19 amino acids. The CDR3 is CASRRGGTGVPSGANVLTF. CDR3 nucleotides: TGTGCCAGCAGACGGGGAGGGACAGGGGTGCCCTCTGGGGCCAACGTCCTGACTTTC.

CDR3 loop: CASSLERDSYGYTF. CDR3 bases: TGTGCCAGCAGCTTAGAACGGGACTCCTATGGCTACACCTTC. The rearrangement links TRBV11-3 to TRBJ1-2; TRBD1 is a possible D gene (5 bases). The CDR3 runs to 14 residues. With 0 bases removed from V and 4 bases from J, the gap between germline ends came to 9 bases. The germline V gene has CDR1 SGHNT and CDR2 YENEEA.

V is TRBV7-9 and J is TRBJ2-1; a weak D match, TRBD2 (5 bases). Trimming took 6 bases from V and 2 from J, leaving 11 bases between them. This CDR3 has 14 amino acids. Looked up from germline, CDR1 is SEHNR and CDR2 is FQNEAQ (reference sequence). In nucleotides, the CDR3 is TGTGCCAGCAGACATACTAGGACCTACAATGAGCAGTTCTTC. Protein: CASRHTRTYNEQFF.

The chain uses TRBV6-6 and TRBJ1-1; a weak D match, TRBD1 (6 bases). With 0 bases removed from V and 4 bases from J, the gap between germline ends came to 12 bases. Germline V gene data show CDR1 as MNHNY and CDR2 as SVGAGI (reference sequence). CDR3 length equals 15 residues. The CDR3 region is CASSYSTGAGTEAFF. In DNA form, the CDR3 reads TGTGCCAGCAGTTACTCGACGGGGGCTGGCACTGAAGCTTTCTTT.

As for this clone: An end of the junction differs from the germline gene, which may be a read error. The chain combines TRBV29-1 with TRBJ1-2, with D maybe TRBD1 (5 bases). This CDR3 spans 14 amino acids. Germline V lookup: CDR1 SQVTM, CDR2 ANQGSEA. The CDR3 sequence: CSVELVTDPYVYTF. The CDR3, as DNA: TGCAGCGTTGAATTGGTGACAGACCCCTATGTCTACACCTTC.

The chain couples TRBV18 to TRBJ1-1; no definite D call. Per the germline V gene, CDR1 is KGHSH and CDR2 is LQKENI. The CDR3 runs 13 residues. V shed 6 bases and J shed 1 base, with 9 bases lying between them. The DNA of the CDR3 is TGTGCCAGCTCCCCGTCCACGAACACTGAAGCTTTCTTT. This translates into CASSPSTNTEAFF.

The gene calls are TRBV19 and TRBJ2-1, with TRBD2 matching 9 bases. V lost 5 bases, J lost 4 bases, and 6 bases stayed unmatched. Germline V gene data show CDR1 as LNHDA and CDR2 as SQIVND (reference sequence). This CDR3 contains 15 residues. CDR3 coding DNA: TGTGCCAGTAGTTCTTCGACTAGCGGTTACAATGAGCAGTTCTTC. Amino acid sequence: CASSSSTSGYNEQFF.

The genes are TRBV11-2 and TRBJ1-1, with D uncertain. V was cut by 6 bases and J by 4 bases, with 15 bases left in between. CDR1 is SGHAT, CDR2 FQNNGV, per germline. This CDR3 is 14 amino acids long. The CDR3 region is CASSILLTPTEAFF. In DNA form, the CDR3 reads TGTGCCAGCAGTATCCTTCTGACTCCCACTGAAGCTTTCTTT. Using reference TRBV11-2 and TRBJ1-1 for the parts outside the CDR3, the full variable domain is EAGVAQSPRYKIIEKRQSVAFWCNPISGHATLYWYQQILGQGPKLLIQFQNNGVVDDSQLPKDRFSAERLKGVDSTLKIQPAKLEDSAVYLCASSILLTPTEAFFGQGTRLTVV.

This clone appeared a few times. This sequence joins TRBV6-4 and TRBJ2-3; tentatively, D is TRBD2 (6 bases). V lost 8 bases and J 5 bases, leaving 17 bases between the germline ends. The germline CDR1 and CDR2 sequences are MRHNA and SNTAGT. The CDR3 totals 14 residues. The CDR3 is CASRVTSRQDTQYF. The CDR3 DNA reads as TGTGCCAGCCGGGTAACTAGCCGGCAAGATACGCAGTATTTT.

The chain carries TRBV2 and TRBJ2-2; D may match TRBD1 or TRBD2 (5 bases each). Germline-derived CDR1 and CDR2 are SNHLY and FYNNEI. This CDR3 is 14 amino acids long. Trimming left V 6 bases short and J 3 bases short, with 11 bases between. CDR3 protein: CASRPGPYTGELFF. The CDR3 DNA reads TGTGCCAGCAGGCCGGGACCCTACACCGGGGAGCTGTTTTTT.

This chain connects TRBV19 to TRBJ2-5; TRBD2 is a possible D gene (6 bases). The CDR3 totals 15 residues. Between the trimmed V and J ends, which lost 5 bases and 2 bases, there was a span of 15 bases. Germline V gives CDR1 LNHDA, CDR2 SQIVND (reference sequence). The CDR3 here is CASSPRKGTQETQYF. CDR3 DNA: TGTGCCAGTAGTCCCCGAAAAGGGACTCAAGAGACCCAGTACTTC. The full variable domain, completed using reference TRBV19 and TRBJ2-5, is DGGITQSPKYLFRKEGQNVTLSCEQNLNHDAMYWYRQDPGQGLRLIYYSQIVNDFQKGDIAEGYSVSREKKESFPLTVTSAQKNPTAFYLCASSPRKGTQETQYFGPGTRLLVL.

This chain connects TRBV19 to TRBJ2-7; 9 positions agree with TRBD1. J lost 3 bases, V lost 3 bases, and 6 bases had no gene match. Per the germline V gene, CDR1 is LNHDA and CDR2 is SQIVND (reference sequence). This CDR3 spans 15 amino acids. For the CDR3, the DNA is TGTGCCAGTAGTATGTTACAGGGGGCCAACTACGAGCAGTACTTC. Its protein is CASSMLQGANYEQYF.

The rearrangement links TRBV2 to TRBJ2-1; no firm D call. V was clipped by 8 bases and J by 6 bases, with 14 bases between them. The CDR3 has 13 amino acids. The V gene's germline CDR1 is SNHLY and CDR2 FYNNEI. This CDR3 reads CASSWSSGNEQFF. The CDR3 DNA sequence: TGTGCCAGCTCCTGGTCCTCGGGCAATGAGCAGTTCTTC. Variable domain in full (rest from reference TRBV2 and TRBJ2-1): EPEVTQTPSHQVTQMGQEVILRCVPISNHLYFYWYRQILGQKVEFLVSFYNNEISEKSEIFDDQFSVERPDGSNFTLKIRSTKLEDSAMYFCASSWSSGNEQFFGPGTRLTVL.

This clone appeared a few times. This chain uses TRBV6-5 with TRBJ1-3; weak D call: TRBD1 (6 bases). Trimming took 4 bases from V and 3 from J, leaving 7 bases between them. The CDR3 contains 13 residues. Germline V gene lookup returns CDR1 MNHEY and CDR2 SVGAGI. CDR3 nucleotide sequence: TGTGCCAGCAGTTGGACAGTTGGAAACACCATATATTTT. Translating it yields CASSWTVGNTIYF.

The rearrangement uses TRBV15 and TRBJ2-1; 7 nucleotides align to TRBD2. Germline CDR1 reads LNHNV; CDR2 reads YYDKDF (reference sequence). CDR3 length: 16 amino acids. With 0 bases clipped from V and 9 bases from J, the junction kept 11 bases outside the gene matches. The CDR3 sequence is CATSRDVSGSLGEQFF. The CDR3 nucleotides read TGTGCCACCAGCAGAGATGTTAGCGGGTCCTTGGGTGAGCAGTTCTTC.

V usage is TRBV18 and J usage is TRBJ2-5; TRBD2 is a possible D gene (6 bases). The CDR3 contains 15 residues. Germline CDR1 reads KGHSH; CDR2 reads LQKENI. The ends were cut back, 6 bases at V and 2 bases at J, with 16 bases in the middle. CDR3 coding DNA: TGTGCCAGCTCTTCAAGCGGGTCCAAACAAGAGACCCAGTACTTC. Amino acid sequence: CASSSSGSKQETQYF.

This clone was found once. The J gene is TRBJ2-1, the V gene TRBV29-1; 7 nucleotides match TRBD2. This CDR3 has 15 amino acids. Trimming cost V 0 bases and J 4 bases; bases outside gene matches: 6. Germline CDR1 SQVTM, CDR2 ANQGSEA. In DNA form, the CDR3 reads TGCAGCGTTGAAGAAGCTAGCGGAGGTTACAATGAGCAGTTCTTC. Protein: CSVEEASGGYNEQFF.

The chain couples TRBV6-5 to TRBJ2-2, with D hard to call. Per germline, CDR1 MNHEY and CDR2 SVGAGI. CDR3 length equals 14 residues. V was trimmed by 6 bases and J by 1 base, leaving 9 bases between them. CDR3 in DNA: TGTGCCAGCAGAGAGGACGGGAACACCGGGGAGCTGTTTTTT. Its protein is CASREDGNTGELFF.

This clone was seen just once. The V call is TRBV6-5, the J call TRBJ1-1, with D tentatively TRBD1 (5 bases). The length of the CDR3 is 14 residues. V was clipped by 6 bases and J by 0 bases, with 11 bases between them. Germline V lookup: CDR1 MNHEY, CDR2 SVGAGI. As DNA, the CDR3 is TGTGCCAGCAGCCGCAGGGCAATGAACACTGAAGCTTTCTTT. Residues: CASSRRAMNTEAFF.

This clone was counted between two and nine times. The CDR3 is CASSSELSPPYYEQYF. The CDR3 DNA is TGTGCCAGCAGCTCAGAATTATCACCGCCTTACTACGAGCAGTACTTC. The chain uses TRBV7-9 and TRBJ2-7, with D unclear. Germline-derived CDR1 and CDR2 are SEHNR and FQNEAQ (reference sequence). V lost 4 bases to trimming and J lost 3 bases, with 19 bases between them. This CDR3 contains 16 residues.

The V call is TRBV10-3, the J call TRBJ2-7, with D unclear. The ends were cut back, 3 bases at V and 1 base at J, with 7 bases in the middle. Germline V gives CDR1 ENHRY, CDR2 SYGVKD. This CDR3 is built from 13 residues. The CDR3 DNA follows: TGTGCCATCAGTGATTGGCAGTCCTACGAGCAGTACTTC. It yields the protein CAISDWQSYEQYF.

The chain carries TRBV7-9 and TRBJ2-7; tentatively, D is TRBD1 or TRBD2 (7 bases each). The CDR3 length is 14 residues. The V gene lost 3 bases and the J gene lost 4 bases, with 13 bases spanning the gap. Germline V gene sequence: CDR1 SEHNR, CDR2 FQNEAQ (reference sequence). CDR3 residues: CASSLSGGVYEQYF. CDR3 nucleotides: TGTGCCAGCAGCTTGTCAGGGGGGGTTTACGAGCAGTACTTC.

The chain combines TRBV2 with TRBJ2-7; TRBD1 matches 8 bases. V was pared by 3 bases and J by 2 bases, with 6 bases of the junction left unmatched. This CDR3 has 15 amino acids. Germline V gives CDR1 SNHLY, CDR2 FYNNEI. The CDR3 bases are TGTGCCAGCAGTGATCAGGGGGCCCCGCCCTACGAGCAGTACTTC. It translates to CASSDQGAPPYEQYF.

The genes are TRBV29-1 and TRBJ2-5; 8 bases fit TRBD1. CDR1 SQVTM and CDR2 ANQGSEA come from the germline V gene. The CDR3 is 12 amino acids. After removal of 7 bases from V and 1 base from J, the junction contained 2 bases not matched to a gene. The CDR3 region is CSAGTGQETQYF. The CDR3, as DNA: TGCAGCGCGGGGACAGGCCAAGAGACCCAGTACTTC.